This T cell receptor (beta chain) was obtained from a study of spatial heterogeneity in lung cancer. Looked up from germline, CDR1 is DFQATT and CDR2 is SNEGSKA (reference sequence). The CDR3 totals 16 residues. With 4 bases clipped from V and 5 bases from J, the junction kept 7 bases outside the gene matches. This clonotype appeared many times. TCRdb processed the 5' RACE reads anew with MiXCR; each CDR3 protein has one entry. The sample includes roughly 10,000 distinct CDR3 sequences, about 6.5% of them seen just once. Time point defined: sample taken at primary tumor resection. The chain recombines TRBV20-1 with TRBJ2-3; 15 bases agree with TRBD2. Material: PBMCs, obtained at surgery. The receptor was isolated from a male donor with early-stage non-small cell lung cancer. The CDR3 DNA sequence: TGCAGTGCTACGGGACTAGCGGGGGGCCGGATAGATACGCAGTATTTT. Translated, it gives CSATGLAGGRIDTQYF.